This T cell receptor beta chain came from a study of neurological immune-mediated disorders. This clonotype was picked up many times. Every sequencing run generated over 180 million TCR-beta sequences from 15-18 subjects. TCRdb ran MiXCR on the 5' RACE reads and lists one entry per CDR3 protein. Of nearly 60,000 distinct CDR3 sequences listed, roughly 3.5% are singletons. The germline CDR1 and CDR2 sequences are DFQATT and SNEGSKA (reference sequence). The CDR3 is made up of 12 amino acids. V lost 3 bases, J lost 5 bases, and 10 bases lay in between. The sequenced sample was PBMCs. The source of this sequence is a woman aged 60 to 75 with multiple sclerosis. This chain connects TRBV20-1 to TRBJ2-5, with a weak D call TRBD1 (5 bases). For the CDR3, the DNA is TGCAGTGCTAGCGGACAAAGGGAGACCCAGTACTTC. It is translated as CSASGQRETQYF.